This TCR beta chain was recovered during a study of T-cell reconstitution after alpha-beta-depleted transplantation in children. Whole-study results and caveats: Reportedly, roughly two months post-transplant, alpha-beta T cells arose from several hundred expanded graft clones. A year post-transplant, T-cell counts and diversity derived mostly from newly produced T cells.

A word on this clonotype: The antigen is not known.

Preparing the TCRbeta library involved the use of unique molecular identifiers. TCRdb independently ran MiXCR on the PCR reads; one entry per CDR3 protein. Counted here are 250,000 to 300,000 distinct CDR3 sequences, around a tenth occurring once; the ten biggest clones make up 7.5%. This CDR3 comprises 14 residues. CDR1 is DFQATT and CDR2 is SNEGSKA in the germline V gene (reference sequence). Unmatched junction bases numbered 4, after V lost 0 bases and J lost 4 bases. The clonotype was recovered from a boy under three years old with acute myeloid leukemia, due to receive a stem cell transplant. This rearrangement joins TRBV20-1 to TRBJ2-7, with TRBD1 identical over 9 bases. The specimen was PBMCs, collected before TCRalphabeta/CD19-depleted stem cell transplant. CDR3 in amino acids: CSARDGTGRYEQYF. As DNA, the CDR3 is TGCAGTGCTAGAGATGGGACAGGGAGGTACGAGCAGTACTTC.